This TCR beta chain was captured by sequencing in a study of early T cells in non-severe SARS-CoV-2 infection. Using its own MiXCR run on the 5' RACE reads, TCRdb lists one record per CDR3 protein. This table has around 64,000 distinct CDR3 sequences, about an eighth appearing once. Germline CDR1 is MNHEY and CDR2 is SVGEGT. Unmatched junction bases numbered 7, after V lost 5 bases and J lost 10 bases. The CDR3 contains 13 residues. Sequenced material: whole blood. The chain uses TRBV6-2 or TRBV6-3 and TRBJ1-4; 7 bases line up with TRBD1. The receptor was derived from an adult who was a healthcare worker with PCR-confirmed SARS-CoV-2 infection or an uninfected control (not recorded which). The CDR3 bases are TGTGCCAGCAGTACCCACAGGGGCGGAAAACTGTTTTTT. It specifies CASSTHRGGKLFF.